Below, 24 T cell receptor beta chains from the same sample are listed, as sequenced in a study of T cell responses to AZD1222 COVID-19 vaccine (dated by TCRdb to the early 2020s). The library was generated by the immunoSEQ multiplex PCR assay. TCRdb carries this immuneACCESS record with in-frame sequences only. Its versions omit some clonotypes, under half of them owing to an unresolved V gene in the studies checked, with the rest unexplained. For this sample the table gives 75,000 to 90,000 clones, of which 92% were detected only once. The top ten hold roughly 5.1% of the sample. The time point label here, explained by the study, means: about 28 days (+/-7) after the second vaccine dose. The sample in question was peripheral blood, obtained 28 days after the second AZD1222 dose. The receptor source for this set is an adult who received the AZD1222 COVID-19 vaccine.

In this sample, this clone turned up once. CDR3 DNA sequence: TGTGCCAGCAGCCGGGACAGGGCGGAAACCGGGGAGCTGTTTTTT. It translates to CASSRDRAETGELFF. The chain has TRBV6-5 and TRBJ2-2; 9 nucleotides align to TRBD1. The CDR3 has 15 residues. After removal of 6 bases from V and 5 bases from J, the junction contained 7 bases not matched to a gene. CDR1 is MNHEY, CDR2 SVGAGI, per germline.

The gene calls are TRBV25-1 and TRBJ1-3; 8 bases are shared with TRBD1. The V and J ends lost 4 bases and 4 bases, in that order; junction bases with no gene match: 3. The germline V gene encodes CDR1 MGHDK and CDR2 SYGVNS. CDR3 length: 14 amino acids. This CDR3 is CASSGTGRGNTIYF. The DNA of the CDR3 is TGTGCCAGCAGTGGGACAGGGAGGGGAAACACCATATATTTT. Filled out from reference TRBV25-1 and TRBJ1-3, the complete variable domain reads EADIYQTPRYLVIGTGKKITLECSQTMGHDKMYWYQQDPGMELHLIHYSYGVNSTEKGDLSSESTVSRIRTEHFPLTLESARPSHTSQYLCASSGTGRGNTIYFGEGSWLTVV.

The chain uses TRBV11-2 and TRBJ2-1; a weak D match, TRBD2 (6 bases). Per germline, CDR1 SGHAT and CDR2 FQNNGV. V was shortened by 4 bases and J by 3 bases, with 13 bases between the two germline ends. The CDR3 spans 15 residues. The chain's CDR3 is CASSSGGTVYNEQFF. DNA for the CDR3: TGTGCCAGCAGCTCCGGAGGGACGGTCTACAATGAGCAGTTCTTC.

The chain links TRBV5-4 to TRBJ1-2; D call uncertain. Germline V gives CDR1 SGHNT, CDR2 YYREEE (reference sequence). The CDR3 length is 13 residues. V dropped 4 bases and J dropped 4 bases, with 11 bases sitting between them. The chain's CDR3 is CASSADTLYGYTF. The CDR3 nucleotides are TGTGCCAGCAGCGCCGACACCCTCTATGGCTACACCTTC.

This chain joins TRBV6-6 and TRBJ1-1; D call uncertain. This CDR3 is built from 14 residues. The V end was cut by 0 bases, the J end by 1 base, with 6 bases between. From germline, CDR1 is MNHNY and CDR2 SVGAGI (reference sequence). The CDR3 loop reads CASSYSKGNTEAFF. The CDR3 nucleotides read TGTGCCAGCAGTTACTCGAAGGGGAACACTGAAGCTTTCTTT.

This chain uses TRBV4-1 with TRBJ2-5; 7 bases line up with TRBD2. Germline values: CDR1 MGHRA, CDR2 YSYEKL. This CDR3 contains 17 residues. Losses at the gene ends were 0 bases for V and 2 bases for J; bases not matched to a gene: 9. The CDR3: CASSQDPASGLQETQYF. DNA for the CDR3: TGCGCCAGCAGCCAAGACCCGGCTAGCGGATTACAAGAGACCCAGTACTTC.

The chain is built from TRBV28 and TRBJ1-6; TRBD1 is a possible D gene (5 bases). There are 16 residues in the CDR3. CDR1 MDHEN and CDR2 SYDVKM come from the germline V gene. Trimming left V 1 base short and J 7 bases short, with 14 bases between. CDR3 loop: CASSLYGQGLNSPLHF. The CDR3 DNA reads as TGTGCCAGCAGTTTATACGGTCAGGGCCTCAATTCACCCCTCCACTTT.

The DNA for the CDR3 is TGTGCCAGCAGCGCGCTGGGACTAGCGGGTCCCGATACGCAGTATTTT. Protein: CASSALGLAGPDTQYF. The chain couples TRBV7-3 to TRBJ2-3, with 12 nucleotides matching TRBD2. CDR1 and CDR2 from the germline V gene are SGHTA and FQGTGA. With 5 bases clipped from V and 6 bases from J, the junction kept 9 bases outside the gene matches. The CDR3 runs 16 residues.

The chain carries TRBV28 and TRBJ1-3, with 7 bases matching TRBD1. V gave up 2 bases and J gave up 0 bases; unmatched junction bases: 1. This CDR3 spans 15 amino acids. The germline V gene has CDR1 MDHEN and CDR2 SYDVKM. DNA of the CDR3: TGTGCCAGCAGTTTACAGGGGGGCTCTGGAAACACCATATATTTT. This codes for CASSLQGGSGNTIYF. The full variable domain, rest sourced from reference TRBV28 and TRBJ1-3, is DVKVTQSSRYLVKRTGEKVFLECVQDMDHENMFWYRQDPGLGLRLIYFSYDVKMKEKGDIPEGYSVSREKKERFSLILESASTNQTSMYLCASSLQGGSGNTIYFGEGSWLTVV.

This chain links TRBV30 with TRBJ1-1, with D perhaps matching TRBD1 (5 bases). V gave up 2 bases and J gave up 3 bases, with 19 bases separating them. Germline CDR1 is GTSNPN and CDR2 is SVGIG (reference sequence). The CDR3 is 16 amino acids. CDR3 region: CAWSLVVALGDTEAFF. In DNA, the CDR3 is TGTGCCTGGAGTTTGGTTGTGGCTTTAGGGGACACTGAAGCTTTCTTT.

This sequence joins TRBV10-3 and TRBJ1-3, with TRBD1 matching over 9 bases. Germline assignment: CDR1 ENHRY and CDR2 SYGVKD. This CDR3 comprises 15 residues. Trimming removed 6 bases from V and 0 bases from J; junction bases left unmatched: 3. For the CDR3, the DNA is TGTGCCATCAGACGGACAGGGGCCTCTGGAAACACCATATATTTT. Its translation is CAIRRTGASGNTIYF.

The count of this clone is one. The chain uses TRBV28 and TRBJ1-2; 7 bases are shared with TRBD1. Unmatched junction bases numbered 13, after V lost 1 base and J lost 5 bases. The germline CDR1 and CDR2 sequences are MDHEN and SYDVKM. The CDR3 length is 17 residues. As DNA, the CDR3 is TGTGCCAGCAGTTTATTAGGGGTCTGGCAGGGGGAATATGGCTACACCTTC. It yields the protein CASSLLGVWQGEYGYTF.

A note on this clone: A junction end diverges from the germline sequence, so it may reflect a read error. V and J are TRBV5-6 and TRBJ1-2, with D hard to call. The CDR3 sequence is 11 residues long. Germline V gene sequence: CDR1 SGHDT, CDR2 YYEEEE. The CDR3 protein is CASSLVAGYTF. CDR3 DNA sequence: TGTGCCAGCAGTTTGGTGGCGGGCTACACCTTC.

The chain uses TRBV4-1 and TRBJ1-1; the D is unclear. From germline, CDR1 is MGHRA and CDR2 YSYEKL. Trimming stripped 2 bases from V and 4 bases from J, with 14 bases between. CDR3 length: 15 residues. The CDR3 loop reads CASSQLDFGSTEAFF. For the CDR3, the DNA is TGCGCCAGCAGCCAATTGGATTTTGGGAGCACTGAAGCTTTCTTT.

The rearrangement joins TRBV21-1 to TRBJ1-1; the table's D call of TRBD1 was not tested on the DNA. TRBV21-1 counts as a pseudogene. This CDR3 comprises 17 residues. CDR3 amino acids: CASSVVILQGQDTEAFF. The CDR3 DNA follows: TGTGCCAGCAGCGTGGTGATACTACAGGGGCAGGACACTGAAGCTTTCTTT.

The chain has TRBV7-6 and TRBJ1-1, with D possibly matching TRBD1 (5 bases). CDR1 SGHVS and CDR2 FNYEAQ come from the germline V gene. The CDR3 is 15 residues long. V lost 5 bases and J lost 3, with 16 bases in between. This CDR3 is CASSQTHDSYTEAFF. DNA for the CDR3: TGTGCCAGCAGCCAAACTCACGACAGTTACACTGAAGCTTTCTTT.

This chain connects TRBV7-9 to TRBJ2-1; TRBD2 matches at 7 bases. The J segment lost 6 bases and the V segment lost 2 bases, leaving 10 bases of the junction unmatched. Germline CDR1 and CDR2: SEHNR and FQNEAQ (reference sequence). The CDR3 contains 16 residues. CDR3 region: CASSLRRAGDPNEQFF. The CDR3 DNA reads TGTGCCAGCAGCTTACGTCGGGCGGGGGACCCCAATGAGCAGTTCTTC. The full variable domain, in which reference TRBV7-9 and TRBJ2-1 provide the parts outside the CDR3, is DTGVSQNPRHKITKRGQNVTFRCDPISEHNRLYWYRQTLGQGPEFLTYFQNEAQLEKSRLLSDRFSAERPKGSFSTLEIQRTEQGDSAMYLCASSLRRAGDPNEQFFGPGTRLTVL.

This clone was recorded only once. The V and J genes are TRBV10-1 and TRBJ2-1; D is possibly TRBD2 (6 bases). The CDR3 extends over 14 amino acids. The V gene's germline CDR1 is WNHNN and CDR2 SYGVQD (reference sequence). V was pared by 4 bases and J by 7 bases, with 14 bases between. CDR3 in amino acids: CASSAEGPGNEQFF. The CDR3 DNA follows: TGCGCCAGCAGTGCGGAGGGCCCTGGGAATGAGCAGTTCTTC.

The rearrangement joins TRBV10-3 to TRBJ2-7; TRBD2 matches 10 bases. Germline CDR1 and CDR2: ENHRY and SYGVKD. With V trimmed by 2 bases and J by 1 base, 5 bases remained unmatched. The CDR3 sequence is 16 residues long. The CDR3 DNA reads TGTGCCATCAGTGAGGGACTAGCGGACCTTTCCTACGAGCAGTACTTC. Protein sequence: CAISEGLADLSYEQYF.

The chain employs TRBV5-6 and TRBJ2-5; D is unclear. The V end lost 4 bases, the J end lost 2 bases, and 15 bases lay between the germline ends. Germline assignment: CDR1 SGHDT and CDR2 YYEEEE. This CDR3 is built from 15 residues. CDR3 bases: TGTGCCAGCAGCCCCCCCCCGGCAGGACAAGAGACCCAGTACTTC. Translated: CASSPPPAGQETQYF. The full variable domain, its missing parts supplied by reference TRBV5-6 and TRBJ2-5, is DAGVTQSPTHLIKTRGQQVTLRCSPKSGHDTVSWYQQALGQGPQFIFQYYEEEERQRGNFPDRFSGHQFPNYSSELNVNALLLGDSALYLCASSPPPAGQETQYFGPGTRLLVL.

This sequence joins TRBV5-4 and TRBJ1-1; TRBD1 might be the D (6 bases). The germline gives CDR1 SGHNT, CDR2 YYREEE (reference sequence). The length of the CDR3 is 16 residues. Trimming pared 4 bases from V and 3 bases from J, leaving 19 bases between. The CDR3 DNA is TGTGCCAGCAGCGCAGACAGGTCCGGACAAGACACTGAAGCTTTCTTT. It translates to CASSADRSGQDTEAFF. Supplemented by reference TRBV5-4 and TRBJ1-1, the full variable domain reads ETGVTQSPTHLIKTRGQQVTLRCSSQSGHNTVSWYQQALGQGPQFIFQYYREEENGRGNFPPRFSGLQFPNYSSELNVNALELDDSALYLCASSADRSGQDTEAFFGQGTRLTVV.

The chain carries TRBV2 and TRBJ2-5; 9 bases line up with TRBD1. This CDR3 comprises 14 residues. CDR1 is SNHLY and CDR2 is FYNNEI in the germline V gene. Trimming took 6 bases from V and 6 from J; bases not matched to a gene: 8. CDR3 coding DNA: TGTGCCAGCAGCCCCGGGACAGGGTGGCAGACCCAGTACTTC. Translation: CASSPGTGWQTQYF.

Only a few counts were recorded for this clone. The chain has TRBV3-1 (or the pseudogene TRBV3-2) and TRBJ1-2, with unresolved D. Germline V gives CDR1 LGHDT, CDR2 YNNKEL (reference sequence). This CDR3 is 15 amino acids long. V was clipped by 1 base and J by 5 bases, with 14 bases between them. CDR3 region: CASSQARMGLYGYTF. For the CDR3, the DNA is TGTGCCAGCAGCCAAGCTCGTATGGGATTGTATGGCTACACCTTC.

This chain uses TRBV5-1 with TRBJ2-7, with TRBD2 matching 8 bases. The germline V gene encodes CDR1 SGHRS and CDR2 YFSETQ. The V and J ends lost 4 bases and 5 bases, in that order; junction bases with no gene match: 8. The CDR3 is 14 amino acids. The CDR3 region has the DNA TGCGCCAGCAGCGGTAGCGGGATGAACAACGAGCAGTACTTC. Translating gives CASSGSGMNNEQYF.